This T cell receptor beta chain originates from a study of cytomegalovirus exposure and HLA in healthy donors. Trimming pared 7 bases from V and 3 bases from J, leaving 16 bases between. The CDR3 loop spans 14 amino acids. CDR1 MNHNS and CDR2 SASEGT come from the germline V gene. As concerns this clone: Its antigen is as yet unknown.

Study observations and caveats: One variant, a missense change in DCLRE1C, was linked in a later analysis to TCR beta V- and J-gene trimming. The productive fraction for most TCR beta V segments was about 87% or about 30% in an earlier analysis. There was a cluster of highly shared sequence variants that was likely a sequencing artifact.

Donors counted as nominally healthy when sampled, yet unrecorded immune exposures were likely. The PCR made use of 60 Vbeta and 13 Jbeta primers. Generated by immunoSEQ multiplex PCR, the TCRdb table keeps only in-frame clones and is missing some. Recorded for this sample: approximately 110,000 clones. The rearrangement uses TRBV6-1 and TRBJ2-7, with D uncertain. This clonotype was obtained from a man between 35 and 55 years old in good health and CMV-seropositive. The sequencing sample was made of PBMCs. In DNA, the CDR3 is TGTGCCAGCAAGGTAGCCGGTGTGGGCTACGAGCAGTACTTC. This sequence encodes CASKVAGVGYEQYF.